This T cell receptor (beta chain) is drawn from a study of T-cell reconstitution after alpha-beta-depleted transplantation in children. Findings and caveats of the study: Among T cells one year after transplant, newly produced cells accounted for most counts and diversity.

The sample holds many counts of this clonotype. Its antigen is unidentified. Per the germline V gene, CDR1 is ENHRY and CDR2 is SYGVKD. After removal of 7 bases from V and 3 bases from J, the junction contained 3 bases not matched to a gene. The CDR3 spans 14 residues. Unique molecular identifiers were incorporated into the prepared TCRbeta library. MiXCR, applied by TCRdb to the PCR reads, yields one record per CDR3 protein. The table lists some 300,000 distinct CDR3 sequences, roughly 8.2% of them singletons. The chain employs TRBV10-3 and TRBJ2-1; 10 bases map to TRBD2. The source of this sequence is a female patient between 2 and 15 years old who had a stem cell transplant for Fanconi anemia, so the T cells may come from the graft donor. The sample consisted of peripheral blood, taken 360 days after TCRalphabeta/CD19-depleted stem cell transplant. CDR3 sequence reads: CAITSGGDYNEQFF. For the CDR3, the DNA is TGTGCCATCACCAGCGGGGGGGACTACAATGAGCAGTTCTTC.